The text below deals with one TCR beta chain. Its antigen is not known. Germline V gene sequence: CDR1 SEHNR, CDR2 FQNEAQ (reference sequence). This CDR3 has 16 residues. It was with 60 Vbeta and 13 Jbeta primers that the PCR ran. Only in-frame clones appear in the TCRdb table, and some are missing; sequencing was by immunoSEQ multiplex PCR. The sample table includes just over 200,000 clones. This sample was included in a study of cytomegalovirus exposure and HLA in healthy donors. Study in general: Approximately 190 million T cells yielded around 100 million unique TCR beta sequences, as an earlier analysis found. Most genotyped donors, about 81% of about 360, had Caucasian-associated genetic ancestry. Study outcomes and limitations: It was shown in a later analysis that HLA-associated TCR beta chains were more clonally expanded than other, equally common chains. Upon later analysis, TCR association rates were observed to vary by HLA locus, being highest for DRB1 and lowest for HLA-C.

Source material: PBMCs. The source of this sequence is a girl aged 2-10 years in good health and CMV-seropositive. V gene TRBV7-9 combines with J gene TRBJ2-5; 10 nucleotides align to TRBD2. The end of the DNA is better explained by TRBJ2-7, so the J call may be wrong. The chain's CDR3 is CASSLAPGTSVYEQYF. CDR3 nucleotide sequence: TGTGCCAGCAGCTTAGCGCCCGGGACTAGCGTTTACGAGCAGTACTTC.